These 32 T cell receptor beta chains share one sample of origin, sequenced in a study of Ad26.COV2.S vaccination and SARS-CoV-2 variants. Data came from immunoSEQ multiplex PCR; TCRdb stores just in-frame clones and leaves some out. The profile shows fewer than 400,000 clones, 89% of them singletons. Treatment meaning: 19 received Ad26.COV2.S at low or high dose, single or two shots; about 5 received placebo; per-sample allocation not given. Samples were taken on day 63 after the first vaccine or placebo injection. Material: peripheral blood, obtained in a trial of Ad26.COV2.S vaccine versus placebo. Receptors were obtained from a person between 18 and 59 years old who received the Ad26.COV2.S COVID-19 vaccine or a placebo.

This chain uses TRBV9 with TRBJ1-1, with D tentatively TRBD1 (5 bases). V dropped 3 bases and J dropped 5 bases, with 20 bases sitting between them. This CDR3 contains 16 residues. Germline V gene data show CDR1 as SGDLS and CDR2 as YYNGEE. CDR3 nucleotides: TGTGCCAGCAGCGCGATGGACGGGACGGGGAGAACTGAAGCTTTCTTT. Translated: CASSAMDGTGRTEAFF.

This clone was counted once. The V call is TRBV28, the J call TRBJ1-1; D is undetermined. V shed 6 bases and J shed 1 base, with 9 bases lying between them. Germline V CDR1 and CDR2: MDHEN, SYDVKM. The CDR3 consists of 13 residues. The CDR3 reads CASRLGENTEAFF. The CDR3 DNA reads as TGTGCCAGCAGGCTCGGGGAGAACACTGAAGCTTTCTTT.

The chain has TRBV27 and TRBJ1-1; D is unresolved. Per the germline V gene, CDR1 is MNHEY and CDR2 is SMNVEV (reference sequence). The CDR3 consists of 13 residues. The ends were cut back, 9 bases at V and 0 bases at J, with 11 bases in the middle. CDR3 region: CASRNDVNTEAFF. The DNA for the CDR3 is TGTGCCAGTCGGAACGACGTGAACACTGAAGCTTTCTTT.

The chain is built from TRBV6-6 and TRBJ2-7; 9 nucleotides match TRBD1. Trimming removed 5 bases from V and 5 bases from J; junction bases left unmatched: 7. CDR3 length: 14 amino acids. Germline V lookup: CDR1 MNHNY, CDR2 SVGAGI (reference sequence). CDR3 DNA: TGTGCCAGCAGTCCAGGACAGGGGTTGAACGAGCAGTACTTC. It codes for CASSPGQGLNEQYF.

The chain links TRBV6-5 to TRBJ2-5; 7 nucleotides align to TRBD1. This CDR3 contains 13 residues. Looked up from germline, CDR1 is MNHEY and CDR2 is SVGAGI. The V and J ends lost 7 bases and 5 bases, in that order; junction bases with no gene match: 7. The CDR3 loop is CASTPTGLETQYF. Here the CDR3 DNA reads TGTGCCAGCACTCCGACAGGGTTGGAGACCCAGTACTTC.

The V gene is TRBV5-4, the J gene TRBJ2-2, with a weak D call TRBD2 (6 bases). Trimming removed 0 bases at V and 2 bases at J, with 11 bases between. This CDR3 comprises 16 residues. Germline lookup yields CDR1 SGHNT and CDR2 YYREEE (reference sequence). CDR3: CASSLALGLNTGELFF. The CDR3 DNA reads TGTGCCAGCAGCTTGGCCTTGGGACTTAACACCGGGGAGCTGTTTTTT.

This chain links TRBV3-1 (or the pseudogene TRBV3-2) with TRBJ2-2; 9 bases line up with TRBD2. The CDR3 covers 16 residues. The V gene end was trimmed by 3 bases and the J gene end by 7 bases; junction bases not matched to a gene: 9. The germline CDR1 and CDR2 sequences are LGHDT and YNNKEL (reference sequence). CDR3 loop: CASSQSGGRGGGELFF. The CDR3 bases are TGTGCCAGCAGCCAGTCAGGCGGGAGGGGCGGCGGGGAGCTGTTTTTT.

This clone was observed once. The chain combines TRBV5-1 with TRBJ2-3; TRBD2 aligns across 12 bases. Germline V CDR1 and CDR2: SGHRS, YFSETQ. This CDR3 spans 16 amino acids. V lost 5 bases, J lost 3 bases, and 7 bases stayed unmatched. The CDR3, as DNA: TGCGCCAGCAGGGGAGGACTAGCGGGGAAAACAGATACGCAGTATTTT. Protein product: CASRGGLAGKTDTQYF.

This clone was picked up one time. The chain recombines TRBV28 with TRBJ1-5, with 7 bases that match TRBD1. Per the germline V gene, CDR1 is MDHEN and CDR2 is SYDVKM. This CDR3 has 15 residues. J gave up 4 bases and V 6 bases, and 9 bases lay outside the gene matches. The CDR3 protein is CASSFHRGGNQPQHF. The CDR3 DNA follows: TGTGCCAGCAGCTTCCACAGGGGTGGAAATCAGCCCCAGCATTTT.

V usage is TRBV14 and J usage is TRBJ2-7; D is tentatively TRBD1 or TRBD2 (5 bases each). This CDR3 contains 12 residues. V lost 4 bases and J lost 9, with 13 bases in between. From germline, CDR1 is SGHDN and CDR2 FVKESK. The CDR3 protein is CASSLGTPLQYF. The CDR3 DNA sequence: TGTGCCAGCAGCCTCGGGACGCCTTTGCAGTACTTC.

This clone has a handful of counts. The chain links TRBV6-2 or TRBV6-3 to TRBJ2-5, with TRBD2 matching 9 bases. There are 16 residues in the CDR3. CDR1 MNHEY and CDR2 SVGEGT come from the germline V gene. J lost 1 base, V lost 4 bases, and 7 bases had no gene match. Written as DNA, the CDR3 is TGTGCCAGCAGTTCCGTAGCGGGAGACCCCCAAGAGACCCAGTACTTC. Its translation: CASSSVAGDPQETQYF.

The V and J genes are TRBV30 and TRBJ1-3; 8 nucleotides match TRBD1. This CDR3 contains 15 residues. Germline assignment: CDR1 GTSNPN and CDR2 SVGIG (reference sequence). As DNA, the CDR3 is TGTGCTTCCCAGGGGGCTCCTTACTCTGGAAACACCATATATTTT. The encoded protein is CASQGAPYSGNTIYF.

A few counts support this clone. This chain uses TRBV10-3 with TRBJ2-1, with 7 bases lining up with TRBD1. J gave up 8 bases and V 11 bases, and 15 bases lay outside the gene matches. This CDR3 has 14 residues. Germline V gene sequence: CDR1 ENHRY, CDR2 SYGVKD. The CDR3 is CAAQGPTGYDEQFF. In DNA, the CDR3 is TGTGCCGCCCAGGGCCCGACAGGGTACGATGAGCAGTTCTTC.

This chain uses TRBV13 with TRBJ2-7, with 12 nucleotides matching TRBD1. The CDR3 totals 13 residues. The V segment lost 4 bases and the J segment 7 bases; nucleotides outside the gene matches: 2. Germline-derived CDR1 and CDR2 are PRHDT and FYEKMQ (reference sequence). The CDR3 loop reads CASSWDRGLEQYF. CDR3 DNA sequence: TGTGCCAGCAGCTGGGACAGGGGGCTAGAGCAGTACTTC. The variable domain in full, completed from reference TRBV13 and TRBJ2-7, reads AAGVIQSPRHLIKEKRETATLKCYPIPRHDTVYWYQQGPGQDPQFLISFYEKMQSDKGSIPDRFSAQQFSDYHSELNMSSLELGDSALYFCASSWDRGLEQYFGPGTRLTVT.

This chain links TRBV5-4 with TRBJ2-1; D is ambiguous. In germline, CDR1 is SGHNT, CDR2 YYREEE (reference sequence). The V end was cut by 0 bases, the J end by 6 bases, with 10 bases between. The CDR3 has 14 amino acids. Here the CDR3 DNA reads TGTGCCAGCAGCTTGGCCGACGGTCGCAATGAGCAGTTCTTC. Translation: CASSLADGRNEQFF.

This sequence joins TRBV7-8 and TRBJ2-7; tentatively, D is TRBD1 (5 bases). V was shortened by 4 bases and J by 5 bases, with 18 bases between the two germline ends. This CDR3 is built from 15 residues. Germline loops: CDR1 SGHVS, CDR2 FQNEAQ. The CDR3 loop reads CASSSESTRVDEQYF. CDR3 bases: TGTGCCAGCAGCTCGGAGTCGACCAGGGTGGACGAGCAGTACTTC.

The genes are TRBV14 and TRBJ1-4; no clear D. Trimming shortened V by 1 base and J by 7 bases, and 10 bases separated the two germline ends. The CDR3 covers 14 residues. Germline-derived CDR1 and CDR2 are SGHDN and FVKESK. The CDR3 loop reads CASSQVTGIEKLFF. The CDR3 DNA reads TGTGCCAGCAGCCAAGTGACTGGGATTGAAAAACTGTTTTTT.

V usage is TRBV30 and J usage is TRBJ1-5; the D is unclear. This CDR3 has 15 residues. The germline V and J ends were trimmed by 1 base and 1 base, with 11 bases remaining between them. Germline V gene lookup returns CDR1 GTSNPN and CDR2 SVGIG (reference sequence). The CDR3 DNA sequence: TGTGCCTGGAGTGAGGAGGGAAGAAGCAATCAGCCCCAGCATTTT. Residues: CAWSEEGRSNQPQHF.

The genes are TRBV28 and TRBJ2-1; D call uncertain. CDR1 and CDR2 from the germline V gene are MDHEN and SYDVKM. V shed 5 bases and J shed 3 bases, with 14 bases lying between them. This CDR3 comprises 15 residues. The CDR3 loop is CASSRAPRGYNEQFF. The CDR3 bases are TGTGCCAGCAGTAGGGCCCCCAGAGGCTACAATGAGCAGTTCTTC.

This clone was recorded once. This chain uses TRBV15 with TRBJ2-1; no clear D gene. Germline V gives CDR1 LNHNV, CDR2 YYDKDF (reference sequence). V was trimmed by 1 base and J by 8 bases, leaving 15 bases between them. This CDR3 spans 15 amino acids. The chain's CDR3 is CATSRGRDPGHEQFF. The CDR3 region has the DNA TGTGCCACCAGCAGAGGCCGCGACCCCGGACATGAGCAGTTCTTC. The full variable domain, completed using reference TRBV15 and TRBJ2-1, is DAMVIQNPRYQVTQFGKPVTLSCSQTLNHNVMYWYQQKSSQAPKLLFHYYDKDFNNEADTPDNFQSRRPNTSFCFLDIRSPGLGDTAMYLCATSRGRDPGHEQFFGPGTRLTVL.

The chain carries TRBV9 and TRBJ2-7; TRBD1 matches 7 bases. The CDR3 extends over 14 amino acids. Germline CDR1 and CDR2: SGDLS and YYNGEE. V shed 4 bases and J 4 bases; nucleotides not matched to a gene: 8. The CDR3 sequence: CASSTRTGGYEQYF. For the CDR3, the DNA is TGTGCCAGCAGCACCCGGACAGGAGGATACGAGCAGTACTTC.

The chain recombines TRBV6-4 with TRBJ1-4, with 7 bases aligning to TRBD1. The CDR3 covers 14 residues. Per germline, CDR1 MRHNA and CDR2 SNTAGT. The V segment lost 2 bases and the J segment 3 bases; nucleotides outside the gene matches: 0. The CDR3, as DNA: TGTGCCAGCAGTGACGGGACAGCTAATGAAAAACTGTTTTTT. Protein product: CASSDGTANEKLFF.

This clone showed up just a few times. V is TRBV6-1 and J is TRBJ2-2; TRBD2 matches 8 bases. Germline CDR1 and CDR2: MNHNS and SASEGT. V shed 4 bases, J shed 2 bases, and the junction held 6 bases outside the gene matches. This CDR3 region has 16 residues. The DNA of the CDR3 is TGTGCCAGCAGTGCCGGACTAGCAGCAAACACCGGGGAGCTGTTTTTT. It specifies CASSAGLAANTGELFF.

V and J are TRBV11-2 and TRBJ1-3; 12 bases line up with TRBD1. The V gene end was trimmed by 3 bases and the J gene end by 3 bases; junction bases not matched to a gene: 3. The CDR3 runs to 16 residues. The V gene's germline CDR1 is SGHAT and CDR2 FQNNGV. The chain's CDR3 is CASSLGQGALGNTIYF. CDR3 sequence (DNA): TGTGCCAGCAGCTTGGGACAGGGGGCGCTTGGAAACACCATATATTTT.

The CDR3 loop is CASSFRQGVRTQYF. CDR3 sequence (DNA): TGTGCCAGCAGCTTCCGACAGGGGGTAAGGACCCAGTACTTC. The rearrangement uses TRBV7-9 and TRBJ2-5; 9 nucleotides match TRBD1. Trimming took 3 bases from V and 7 from J; bases not matched to a gene: 6. The length of the CDR3 is 14 residues. CDR1 and CDR2 from the germline V gene are SEHNR and FQNEAQ (reference sequence).

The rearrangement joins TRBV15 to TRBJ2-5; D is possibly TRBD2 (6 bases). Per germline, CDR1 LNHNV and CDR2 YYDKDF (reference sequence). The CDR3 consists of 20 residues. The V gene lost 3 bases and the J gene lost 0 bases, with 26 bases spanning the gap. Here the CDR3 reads CATSRGMGSSGGRYQETQYF. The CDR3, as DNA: TGTGCCACCAGCAGGGGCATGGGGAGTAGCGGAGGAAGGTACCAAGAGACCCAGTACTTC.

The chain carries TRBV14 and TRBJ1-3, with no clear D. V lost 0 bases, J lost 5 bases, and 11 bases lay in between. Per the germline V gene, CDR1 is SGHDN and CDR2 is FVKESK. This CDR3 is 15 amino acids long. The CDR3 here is CASSQDQAERNTIYF. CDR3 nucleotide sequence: TGTGCCAGCAGCCAAGATCAGGCAGAAAGAAACACCATATATTTT.

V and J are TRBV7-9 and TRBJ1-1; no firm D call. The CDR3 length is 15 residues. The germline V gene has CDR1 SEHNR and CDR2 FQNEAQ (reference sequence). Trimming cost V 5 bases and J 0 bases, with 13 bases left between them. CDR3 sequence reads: CASSPPGALNTEAFF. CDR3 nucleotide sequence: TGTGCCAGCAGCCCGCCCGGCGCATTGAACACTGAAGCTTTCTTT.

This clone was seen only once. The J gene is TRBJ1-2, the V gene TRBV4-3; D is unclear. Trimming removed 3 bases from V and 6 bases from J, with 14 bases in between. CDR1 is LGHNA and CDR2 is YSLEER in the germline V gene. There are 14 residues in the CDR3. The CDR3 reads CASSQGAGFNGYTF. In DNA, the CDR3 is TGCGCCAGCAGCCAGGGTGCGGGGTTTAATGGCTACACCTTC.

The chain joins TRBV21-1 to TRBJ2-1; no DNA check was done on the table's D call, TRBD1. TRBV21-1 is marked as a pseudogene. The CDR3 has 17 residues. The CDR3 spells CASSKGKGTGAYNEQFF. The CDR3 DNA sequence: TGTGCCAGCAGCAAAGGAAAGGGGACAGGGGCTTACAATGAGCAGTTCTTC.

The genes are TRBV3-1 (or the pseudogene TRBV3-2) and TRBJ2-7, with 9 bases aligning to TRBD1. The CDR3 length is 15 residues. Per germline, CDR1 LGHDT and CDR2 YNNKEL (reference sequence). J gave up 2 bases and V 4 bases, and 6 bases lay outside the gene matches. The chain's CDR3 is CASSPTGGLTYEQYF. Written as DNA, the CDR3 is TGTGCCAGCAGCCCGACAGGGGGTCTCACCTACGAGCAGTACTTC.

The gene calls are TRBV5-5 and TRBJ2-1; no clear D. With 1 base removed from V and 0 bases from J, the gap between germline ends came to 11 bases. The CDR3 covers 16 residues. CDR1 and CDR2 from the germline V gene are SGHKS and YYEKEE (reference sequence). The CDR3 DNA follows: TGTGCCAGCAGCTTGTGGAGCGCCAGCTCCTACAATGAGCAGTTCTTC. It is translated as CASSLWSASSYNEQFF.